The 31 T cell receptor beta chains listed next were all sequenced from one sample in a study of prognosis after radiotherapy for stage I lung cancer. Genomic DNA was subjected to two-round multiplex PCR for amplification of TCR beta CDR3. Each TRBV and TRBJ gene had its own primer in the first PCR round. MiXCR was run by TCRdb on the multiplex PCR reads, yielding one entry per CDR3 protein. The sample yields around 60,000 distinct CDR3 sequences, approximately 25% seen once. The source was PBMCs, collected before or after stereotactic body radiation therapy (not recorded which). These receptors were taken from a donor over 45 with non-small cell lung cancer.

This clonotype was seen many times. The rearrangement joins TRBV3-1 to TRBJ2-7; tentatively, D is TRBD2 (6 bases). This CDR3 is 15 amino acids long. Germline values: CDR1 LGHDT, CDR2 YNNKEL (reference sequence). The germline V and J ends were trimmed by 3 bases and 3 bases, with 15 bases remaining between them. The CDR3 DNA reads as TGTGCCAGCAGCCACTTAACTTTGGGGGGCTACGAGCAGTACTTC. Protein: CASSHLTLGGYEQYF.

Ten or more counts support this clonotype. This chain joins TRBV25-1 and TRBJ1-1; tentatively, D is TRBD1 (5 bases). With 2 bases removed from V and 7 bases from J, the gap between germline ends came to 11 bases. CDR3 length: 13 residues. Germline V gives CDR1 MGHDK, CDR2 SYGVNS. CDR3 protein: CASSEGRQGEAFF. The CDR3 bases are TGTGCCAGCAGTGAAGGGAGGCAGGGTGAAGCTTTCTTT.

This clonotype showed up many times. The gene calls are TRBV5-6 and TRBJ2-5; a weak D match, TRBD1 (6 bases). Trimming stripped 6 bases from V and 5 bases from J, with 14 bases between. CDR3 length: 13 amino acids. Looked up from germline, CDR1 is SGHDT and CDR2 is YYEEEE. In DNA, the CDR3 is TGTGCCAGCACGACAGGCCCTGGGGAGACCCAGTACTTC. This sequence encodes CASTTGPGETQYF.

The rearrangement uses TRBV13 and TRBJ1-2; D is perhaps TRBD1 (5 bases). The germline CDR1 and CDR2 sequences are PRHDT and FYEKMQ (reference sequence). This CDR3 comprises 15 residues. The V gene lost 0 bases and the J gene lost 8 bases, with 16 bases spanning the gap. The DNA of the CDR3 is TGTGCCAGCAGCTTAGGCCGGGGGGGGTCCCGGGGCTACACCTTC. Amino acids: CASSLGRGGSRGYTF.

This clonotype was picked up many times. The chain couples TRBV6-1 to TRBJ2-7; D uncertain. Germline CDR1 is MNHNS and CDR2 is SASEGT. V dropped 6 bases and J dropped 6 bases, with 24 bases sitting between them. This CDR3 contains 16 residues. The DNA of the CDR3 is TGTGCCAGCAGGATCCCGACGGCGCCCCAAGGTTCCGAGCAGTACTTC. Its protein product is CASRIPTAPQGSEQYF.

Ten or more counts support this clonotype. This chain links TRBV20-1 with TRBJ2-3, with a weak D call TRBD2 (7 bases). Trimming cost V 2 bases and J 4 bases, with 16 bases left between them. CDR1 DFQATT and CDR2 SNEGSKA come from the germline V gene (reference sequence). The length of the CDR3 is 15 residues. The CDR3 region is CSARKPREGADTQYF. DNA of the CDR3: TGCAGTGCTAGAAAGCCCAGGGAGGGGGCAGATACGCAGTATTTT.

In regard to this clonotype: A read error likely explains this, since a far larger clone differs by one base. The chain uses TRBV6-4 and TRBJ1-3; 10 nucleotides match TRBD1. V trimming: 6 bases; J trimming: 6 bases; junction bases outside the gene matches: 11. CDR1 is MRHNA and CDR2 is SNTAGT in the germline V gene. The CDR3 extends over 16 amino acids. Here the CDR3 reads CASRATGTGAVNTIYF. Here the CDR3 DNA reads TGTGCCAGCAGGGCAACCGGGACAGGGGCTGTAAACACCATATATTTT.

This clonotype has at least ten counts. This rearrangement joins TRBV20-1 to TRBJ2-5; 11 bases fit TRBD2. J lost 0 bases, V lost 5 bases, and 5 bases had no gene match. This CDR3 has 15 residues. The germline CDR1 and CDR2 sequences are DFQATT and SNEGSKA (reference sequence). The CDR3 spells CSAYGTSGDQETQYF. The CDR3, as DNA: TGCAGTGCTTACGGGACTAGCGGCGACCAAGAGACCCAGTACTTC.

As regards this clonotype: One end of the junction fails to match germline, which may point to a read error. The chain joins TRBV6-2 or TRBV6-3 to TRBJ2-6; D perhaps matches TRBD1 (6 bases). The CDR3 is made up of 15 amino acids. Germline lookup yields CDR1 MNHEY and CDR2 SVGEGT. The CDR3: CAGSGNRVGANVLTF. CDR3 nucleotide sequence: TGTGCCGGCAGTGGAAACAGGGTTGGGGCAAACGTCCTGACTTTC.

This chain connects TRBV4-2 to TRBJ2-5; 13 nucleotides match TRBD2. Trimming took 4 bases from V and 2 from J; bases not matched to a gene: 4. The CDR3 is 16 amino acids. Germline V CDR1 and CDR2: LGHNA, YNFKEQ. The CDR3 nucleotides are TGTGCCAGCAGCCCCGGGACTAGCGGGGAACAAGAGACCCAGTACTTC. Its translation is CASSPGTSGEQETQYF.

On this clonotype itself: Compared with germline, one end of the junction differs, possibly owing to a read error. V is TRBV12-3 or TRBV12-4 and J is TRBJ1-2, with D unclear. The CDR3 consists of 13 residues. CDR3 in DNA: TGTGCCACCAGTTTGGTAGCCGGCTATGGCCACACCTTC. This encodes CATSLVAGYGHTF.

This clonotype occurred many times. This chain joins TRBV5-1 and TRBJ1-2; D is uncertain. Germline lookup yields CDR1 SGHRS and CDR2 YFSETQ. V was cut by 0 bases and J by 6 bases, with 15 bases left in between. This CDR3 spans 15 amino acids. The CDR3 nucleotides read TGCGCCAGCAGCTTGGGCCCCGGACGAGAGGATGGCTACACCTTC. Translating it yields CASSLGPGREDGYTF.

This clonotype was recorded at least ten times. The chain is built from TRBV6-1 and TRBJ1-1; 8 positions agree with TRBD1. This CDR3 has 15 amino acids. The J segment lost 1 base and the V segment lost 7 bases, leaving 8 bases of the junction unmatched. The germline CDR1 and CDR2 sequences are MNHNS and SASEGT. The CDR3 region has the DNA TGTGCCAGCAAACTCGCAGGGGGCAAGAACACTGAAGCTTTCTTT. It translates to CASKLAGGKNTEAFF.

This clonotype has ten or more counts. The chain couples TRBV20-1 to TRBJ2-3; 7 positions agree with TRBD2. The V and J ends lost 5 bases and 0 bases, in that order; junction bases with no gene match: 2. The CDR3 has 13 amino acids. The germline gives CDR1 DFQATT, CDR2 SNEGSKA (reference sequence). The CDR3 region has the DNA TGCAGTGCTCCCGGGGGGAGCACAGATACGCAGTATTTT. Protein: CSAPGGSTDTQYF.

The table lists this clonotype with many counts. The CDR3: CATSPSLGTDNSPLHF. Written as DNA, the CDR3 is TGTGCCACCTCACCTTCGCTCGGGACGGATAATTCACCCCTCCACTTT. The chain carries TRBV7-9 and TRBJ1-6, with a tentative D call TRBD1 (5 bases). V was clipped by 10 bases and J by 5 bases, with 21 bases between them. The CDR3 totals 16 residues. CDR1 is SEHNR and CDR2 is FQNEAQ in the germline V gene (reference sequence).

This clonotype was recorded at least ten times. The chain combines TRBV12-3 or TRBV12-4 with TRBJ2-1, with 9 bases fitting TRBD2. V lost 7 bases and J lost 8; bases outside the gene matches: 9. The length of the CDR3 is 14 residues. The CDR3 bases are TGTGCCAGCACTAGCGGGGCCAGGGTCGATGAGCAGTTCTTC. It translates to CASTSGARVDEQFF.

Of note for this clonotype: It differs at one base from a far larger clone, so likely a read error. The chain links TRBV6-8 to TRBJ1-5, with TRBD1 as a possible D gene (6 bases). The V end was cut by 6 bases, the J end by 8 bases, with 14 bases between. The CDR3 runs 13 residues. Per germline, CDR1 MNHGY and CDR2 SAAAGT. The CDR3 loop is CASRWTDREPQHF. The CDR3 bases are TGTGCCAGCAGGTGGACAGACCGGGAGCCCCAGCATTTT.

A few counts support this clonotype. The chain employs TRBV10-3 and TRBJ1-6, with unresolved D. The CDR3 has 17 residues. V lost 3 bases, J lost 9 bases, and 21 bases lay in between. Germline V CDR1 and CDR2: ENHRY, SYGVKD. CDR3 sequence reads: CAISDRHPPRGRSPLHF. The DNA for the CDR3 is TGTGCCATCAGTGATCGACACCCCCCCCGGGGTCGTTCACCCCTCCACTTT.

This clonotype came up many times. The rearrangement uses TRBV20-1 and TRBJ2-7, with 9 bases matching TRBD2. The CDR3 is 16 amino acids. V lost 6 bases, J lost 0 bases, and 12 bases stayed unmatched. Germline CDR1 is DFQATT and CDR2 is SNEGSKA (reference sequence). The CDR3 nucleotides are TGCAGTGCCACCTCTCCAGCGGGGGGTCTCTCCTACGAGCAGTACTTC. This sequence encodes CSATSPAGGLSYEQYF.

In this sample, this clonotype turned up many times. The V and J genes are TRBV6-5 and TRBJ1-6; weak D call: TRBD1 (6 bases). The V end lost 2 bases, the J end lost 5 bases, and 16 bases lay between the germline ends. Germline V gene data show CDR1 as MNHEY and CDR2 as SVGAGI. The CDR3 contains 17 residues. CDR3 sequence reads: CASSYPPTGMDNSPLHF. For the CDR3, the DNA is TGTGCCAGCAGTTACCCCCCCACAGGGATGGATAATTCACCCCTCCACTTT.

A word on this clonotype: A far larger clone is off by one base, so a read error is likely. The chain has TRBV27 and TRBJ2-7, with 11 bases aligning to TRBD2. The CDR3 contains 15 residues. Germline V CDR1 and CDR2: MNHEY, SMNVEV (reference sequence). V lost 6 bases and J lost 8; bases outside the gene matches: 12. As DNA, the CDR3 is TGTGCCAGCAGCCCCTCCCTAGCGGGGGGTCACAAGCAGTACTTC. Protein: CASSPSLAGGHKQYF.

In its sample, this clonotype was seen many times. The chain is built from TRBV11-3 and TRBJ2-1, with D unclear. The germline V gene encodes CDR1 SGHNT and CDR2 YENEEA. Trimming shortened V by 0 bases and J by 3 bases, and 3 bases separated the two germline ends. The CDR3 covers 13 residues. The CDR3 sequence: CASSLEYYNEQFF. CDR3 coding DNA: TGTGCCAGCAGCTTAGAGTACTACAATGAGCAGTTCTTC.

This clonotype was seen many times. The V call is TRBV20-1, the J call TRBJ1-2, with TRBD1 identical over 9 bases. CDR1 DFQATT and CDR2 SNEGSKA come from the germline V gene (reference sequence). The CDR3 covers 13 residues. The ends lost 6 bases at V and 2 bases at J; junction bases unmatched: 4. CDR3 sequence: CSARTGENYGYTF. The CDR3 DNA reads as TGCAGTGCACGGACAGGGGAGAACTATGGCTACACCTTC.

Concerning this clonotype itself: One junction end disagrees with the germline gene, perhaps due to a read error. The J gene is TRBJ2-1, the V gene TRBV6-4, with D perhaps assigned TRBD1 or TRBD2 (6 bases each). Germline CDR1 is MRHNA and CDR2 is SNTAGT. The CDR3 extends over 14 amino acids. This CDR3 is CDSSVEGGYNEQFF. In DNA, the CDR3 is TGTGACAGCAGTGTGGAGGGGGGTTACAATGAGCAGTTCTTC.

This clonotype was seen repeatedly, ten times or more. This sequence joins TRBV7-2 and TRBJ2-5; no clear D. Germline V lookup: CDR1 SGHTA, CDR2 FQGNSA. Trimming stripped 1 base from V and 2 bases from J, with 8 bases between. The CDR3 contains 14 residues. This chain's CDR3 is CASSLGSGQETQYF. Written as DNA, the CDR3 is TGTGCCAGCAGCTTAGGGTCCGGACAAGAGACCCAGTACTTC. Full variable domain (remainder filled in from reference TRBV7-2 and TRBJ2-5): GAGVSQSPSNKVTEKGKDVELRCDPISGHTALYWYRQSLGQGLEFLIYFQGNSAPDKSGLPSDRFSAERTGGSVSTLTIQRTQQEDSAVYLCASSLGSGQETQYFGPGTRLLVL.

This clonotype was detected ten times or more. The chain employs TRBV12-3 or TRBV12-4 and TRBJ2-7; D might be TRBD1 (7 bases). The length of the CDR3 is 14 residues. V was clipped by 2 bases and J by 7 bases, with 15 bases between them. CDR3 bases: TGTGCCAGCAGTTTATCAGGGGGGCTTTGGGAGCAGTACTTC. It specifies CASSLSGGLWEQYF.

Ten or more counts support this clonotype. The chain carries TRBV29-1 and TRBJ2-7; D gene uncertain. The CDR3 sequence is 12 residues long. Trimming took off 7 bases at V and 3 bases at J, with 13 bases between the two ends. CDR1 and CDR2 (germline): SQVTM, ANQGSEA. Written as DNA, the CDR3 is TGCAGCGGGATCGGCCCCGGCTACGAGCAGTACTTC. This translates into CSGIGPGYEQYF.

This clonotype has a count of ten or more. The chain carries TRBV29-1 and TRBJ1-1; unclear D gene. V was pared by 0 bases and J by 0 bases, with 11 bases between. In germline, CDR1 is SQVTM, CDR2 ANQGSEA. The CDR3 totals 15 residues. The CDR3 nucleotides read TGCAGCGTTGAAGATAGCGGCCAGTTGAACACTGAAGCTTTCTTT. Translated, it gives CSVEDSGQLNTEAFF.

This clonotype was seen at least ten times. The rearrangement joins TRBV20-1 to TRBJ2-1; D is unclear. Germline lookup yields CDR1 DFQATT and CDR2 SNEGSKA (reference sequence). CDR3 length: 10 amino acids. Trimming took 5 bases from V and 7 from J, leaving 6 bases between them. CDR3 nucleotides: TGCAGTGCTTCCAGGAATGAGCAGTTCTTC. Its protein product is CSASRNEQFF.

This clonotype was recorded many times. The chain's CDR3 is CASSLGSDSGSPLHF. The CDR3 DNA is TGTGCCAGCAGTTTAGGGTCAGACTCAGGTTCACCCCTCCACTTT. The chain links TRBV12-3 or TRBV12-4 to TRBJ1-6; the D is unclear. The V gene lost 1 base and the J gene lost 9 bases, with 13 bases spanning the gap. CDR3 size: 15 residues.

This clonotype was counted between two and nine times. CDR3 sequence reads: CASSPWGGRTEAFF. Written as DNA, the CDR3 is TGTGCCAGCAGCCCGTGGGGGGGGCGGACTGAAGCTTTCTTT. J is TRBJ1-1 and V is TRBV7-9; a possible D gene is TRBD1 (6 bases). The CDR3 length is 14 residues. V was clipped by 5 bases and J by 5 bases, with 15 bases between them. Looked up from germline, CDR1 is SEHNR and CDR2 is FQNEAQ (reference sequence).